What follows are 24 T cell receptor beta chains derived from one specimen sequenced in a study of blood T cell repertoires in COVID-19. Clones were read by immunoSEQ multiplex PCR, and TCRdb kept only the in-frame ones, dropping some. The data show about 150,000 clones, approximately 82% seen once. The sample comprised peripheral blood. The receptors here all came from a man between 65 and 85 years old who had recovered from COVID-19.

The CDR3: CASSQQGGYTEAFF. Here the CDR3 DNA reads TGTGCCAGTAGTCAACAAGGGGGCTACACTGAAGCTTTCTTT. This chain connects TRBV19 to TRBJ1-1, with 7 bases lining up with TRBD1. This CDR3 contains 14 residues. Trimming took 5 bases from V and 3 from J; bases not matched to a gene: 6. CDR1 and CDR2 (germline): LNHDA, SQIVND (reference sequence). Full variable domain (missing parts from reference TRBV19 and TRBJ1-1): DGGITQSPKYLFRKEGQNVTLSCEQNLNHDAMYWYRQDPGQGLRLIYYSQIVNDFQKGDIAEGYSVSREKKESFPLTVTSAQKNPTAFYLCASSQQGGYTEAFFGQGTRLTVV.

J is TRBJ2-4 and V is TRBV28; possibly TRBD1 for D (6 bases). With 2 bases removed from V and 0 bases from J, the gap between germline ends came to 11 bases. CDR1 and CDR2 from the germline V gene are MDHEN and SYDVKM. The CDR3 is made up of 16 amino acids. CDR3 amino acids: CASSLRQVVAKNIQYF. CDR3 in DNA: TGTGCCAGCAGTTTACGACAGGTAGTAGCCAAAAACATTCAGTACTTC. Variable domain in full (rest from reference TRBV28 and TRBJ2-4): DVKVTQSSRYLVKRTGEKVFLECVQDMDHENMFWYRQDPGLGLRLIYFSYDVKMKEKGDIPEGYSVSREKKERFSLILESASTNQTSMYLCASSLRQVVAKNIQYFGAGTRLSVL.

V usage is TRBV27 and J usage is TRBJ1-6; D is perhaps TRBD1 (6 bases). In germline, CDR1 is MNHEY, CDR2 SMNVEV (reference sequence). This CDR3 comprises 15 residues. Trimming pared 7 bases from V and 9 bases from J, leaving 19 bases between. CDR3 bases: TGTGCCAGCAACCCTTGGGGACACCATCTTTCACCCCTCCACTTT. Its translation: CASNPWGHHLSPLHF.

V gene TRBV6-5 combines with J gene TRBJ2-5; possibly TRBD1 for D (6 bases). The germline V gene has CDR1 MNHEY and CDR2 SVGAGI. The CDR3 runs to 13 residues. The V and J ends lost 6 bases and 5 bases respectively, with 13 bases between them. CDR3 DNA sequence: TGTGCCAGCAGAGGACAGAACCGGGAGACCCAGTACTTC. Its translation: CASRGQNRETQYF.

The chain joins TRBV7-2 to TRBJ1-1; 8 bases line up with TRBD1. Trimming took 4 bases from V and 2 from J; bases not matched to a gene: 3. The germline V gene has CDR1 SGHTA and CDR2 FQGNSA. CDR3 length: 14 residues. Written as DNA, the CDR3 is TGTGCCAGCAGCTCCGACAGGGGTAACACTGAAGCTTTCTTT. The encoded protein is CASSSDRGNTEAFF. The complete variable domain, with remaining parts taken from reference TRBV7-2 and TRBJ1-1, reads GAGVSQSPSNKVTEKGKDVELRCDPISGHTALYWYRQSLGQGLEFLIYFQGNSAPDKSGLPSDRFSAERTGGSVSTLTIQRTQQEDSAVYLCASSSDRGNTEAFFGQGTRLTVV.

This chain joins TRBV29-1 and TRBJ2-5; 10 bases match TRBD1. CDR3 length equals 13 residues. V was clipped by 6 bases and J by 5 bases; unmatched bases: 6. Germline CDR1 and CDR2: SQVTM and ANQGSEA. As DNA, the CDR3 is TGCAGCGTAAGACAGGGGGCGGCGGAGACCCAGTACTTC. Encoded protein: CSVRQGAAETQYF.

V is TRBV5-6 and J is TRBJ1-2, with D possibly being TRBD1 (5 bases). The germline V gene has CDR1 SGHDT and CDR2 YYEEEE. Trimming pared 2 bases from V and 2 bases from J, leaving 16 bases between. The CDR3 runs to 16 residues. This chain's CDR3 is CASSFLDRNPNYGYTF. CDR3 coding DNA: TGTGCCAGCAGCTTTTTAGACAGAAATCCAAACTATGGCTACACCTTC.

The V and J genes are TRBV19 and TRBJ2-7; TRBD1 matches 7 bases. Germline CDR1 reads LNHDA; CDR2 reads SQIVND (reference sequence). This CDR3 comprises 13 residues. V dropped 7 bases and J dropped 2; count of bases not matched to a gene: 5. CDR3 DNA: TGTGCCAGTATAGGTGGGACAGCCTACGAGCAGTACTTC. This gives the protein CASIGGTAYEQYF.

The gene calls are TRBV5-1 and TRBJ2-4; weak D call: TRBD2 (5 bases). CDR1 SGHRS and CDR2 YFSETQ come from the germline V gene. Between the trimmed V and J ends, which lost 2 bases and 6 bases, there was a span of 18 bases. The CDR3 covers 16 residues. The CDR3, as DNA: TGCGCCAGCAGCTTAAGACTGGGTCTCGCGGGAAACATTCAGTACTTC. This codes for CASSLRLGLAGNIQYF.

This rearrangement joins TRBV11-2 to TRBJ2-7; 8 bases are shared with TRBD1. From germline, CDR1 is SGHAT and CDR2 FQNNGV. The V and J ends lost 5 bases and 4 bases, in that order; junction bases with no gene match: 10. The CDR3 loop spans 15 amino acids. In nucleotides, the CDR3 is TGTGCCAGCAGCCTTTCCGGACAGGGTTTTTACGAGCAGTACTTC. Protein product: CASSLSGQGFYEQYF. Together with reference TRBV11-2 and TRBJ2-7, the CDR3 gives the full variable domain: EAGVAQSPRYKIIEKRQSVAFWCNPISGHATLYWYQQILGQGPKLLIQFQNNGVVDDSQLPKDRFSAERLKGVDSTLKIQPAKLEDSAVYLCASSLSGQGFYEQYFGPGTRLTVT.

CDR3 nucleotides: TGTGCCACCAGCAGAGATGACGCGGGCGCCTACGAGCAGTACTTC. This gives the protein CATSRDDAGAYEQYF. This rearrangement joins TRBV15 to TRBJ2-7, with D maybe TRBD2 (5 bases). The CDR3 sequence is 15 residues long. The germline gives CDR1 LNHNV, CDR2 YYDKDF (reference sequence). Trimming pared 0 bases from V and 2 bases from J, leaving 11 bases between. The complete variable domain, with remaining parts taken from reference TRBV15 and TRBJ2-7, reads DAMVIQNPRYQVTQFGKPVTLSCSQTLNHNVMYWYQQKSSQAPKLLFHYYDKDFNNEADTPDNFQSRRPNTSFCFLDIRSPGLGDTAMYLCATSRDDAGAYEQYFGPGTRLTVT.

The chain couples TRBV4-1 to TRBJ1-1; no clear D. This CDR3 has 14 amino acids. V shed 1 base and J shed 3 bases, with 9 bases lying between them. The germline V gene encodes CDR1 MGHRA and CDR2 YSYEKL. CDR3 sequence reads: CASSQVYTDTEAFF. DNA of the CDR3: TGCGCCAGCAGCCAAGTTTACACCGACACTGAAGCTTTCTTT.

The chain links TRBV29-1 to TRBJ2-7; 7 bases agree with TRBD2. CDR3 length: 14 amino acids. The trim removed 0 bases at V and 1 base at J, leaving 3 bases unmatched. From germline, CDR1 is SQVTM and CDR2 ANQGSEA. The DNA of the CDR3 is TGCAGCGTTGAAGAGGGAGGGCTGTCCTACGAGCAGTACTTC. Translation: CSVEEGGLSYEQYF.

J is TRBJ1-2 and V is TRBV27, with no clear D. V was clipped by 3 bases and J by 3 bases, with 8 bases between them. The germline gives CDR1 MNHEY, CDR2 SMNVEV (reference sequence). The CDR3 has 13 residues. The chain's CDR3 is CASSFRSHYGYTF. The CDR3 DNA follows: TGTGCCAGCAGTTTTCGGTCCCACTATGGCTACACCTTC.

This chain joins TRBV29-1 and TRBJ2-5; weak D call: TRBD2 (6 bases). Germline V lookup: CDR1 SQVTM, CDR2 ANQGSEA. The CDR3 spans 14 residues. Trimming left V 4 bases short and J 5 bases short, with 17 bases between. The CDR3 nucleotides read TGCAGCGTTGGGCAGGTGGGAGGAGGTGAGACCCAGTACTTC. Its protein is CSVGQVGGGETQYF.

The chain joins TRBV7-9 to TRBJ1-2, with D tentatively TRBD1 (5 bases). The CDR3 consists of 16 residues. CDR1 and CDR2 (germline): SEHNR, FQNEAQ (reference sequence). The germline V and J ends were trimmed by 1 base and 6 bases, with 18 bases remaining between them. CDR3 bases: TGTGCCAGCAGCTTAGAGCCCGGGACTGTGAGGGATGGCTACACCTTC. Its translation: CASSLEPGTVRDGYTF.

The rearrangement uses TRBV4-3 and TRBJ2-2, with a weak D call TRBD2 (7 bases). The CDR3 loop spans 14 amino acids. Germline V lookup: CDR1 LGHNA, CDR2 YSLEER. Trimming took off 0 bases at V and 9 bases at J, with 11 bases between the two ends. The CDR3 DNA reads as TGCGCCAGCAGCCAAGAGGGGGGGCTCCGGGAGCTGTTTTTT. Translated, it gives CASSQEGGLRELFF.

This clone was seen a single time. CDR3 protein: CASTSSTANQPQHF. CDR3 nucleotide sequence: TGTGCTAGCACCTCCTCCACAGCCAATCAGCCCCAGCATTTT. The chain employs TRBV12-5 and TRBJ1-5; D is uncertain. The CDR3 has 14 residues. Germline V gives CDR1 LGHNT, CDR2 FRNRAP. Trimming left V 9 bases short and J 3 bases short, with 15 bases between.

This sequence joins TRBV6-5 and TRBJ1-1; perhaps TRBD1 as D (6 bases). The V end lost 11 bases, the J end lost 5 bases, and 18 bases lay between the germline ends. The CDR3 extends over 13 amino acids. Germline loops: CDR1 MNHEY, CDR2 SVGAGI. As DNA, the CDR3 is TGTGCCGGGTCACAGGGAGTTGGAACTGAAGCTTTCTTT. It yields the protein CAGSQGVGTEAFF.

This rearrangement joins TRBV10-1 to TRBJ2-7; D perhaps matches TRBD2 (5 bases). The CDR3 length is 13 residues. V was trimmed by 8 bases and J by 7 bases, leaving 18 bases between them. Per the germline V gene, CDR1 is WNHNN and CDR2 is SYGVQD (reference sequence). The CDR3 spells CASAPRTDGEQYF. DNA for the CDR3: TGCGCCAGCGCTCCCAGGACTGACGGAGAGCAGTACTTC.

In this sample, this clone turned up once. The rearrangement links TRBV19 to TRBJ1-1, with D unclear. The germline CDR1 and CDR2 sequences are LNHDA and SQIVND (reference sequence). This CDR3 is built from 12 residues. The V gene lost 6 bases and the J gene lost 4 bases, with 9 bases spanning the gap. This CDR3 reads CASSVRGTEAFF. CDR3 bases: TGTGCCAGTAGCGTGCGAGGCACTGAAGCTTTCTTT. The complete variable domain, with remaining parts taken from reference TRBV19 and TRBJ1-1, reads DGGITQSPKYLFRKEGQNVTLSCEQNLNHDAMYWYRQDPGQGLRLIYYSQIVNDFQKGDIAEGYSVSREKKESFPLTVTSAQKNPTAFYLCASSVRGTEAFFGQGTRLTVV.

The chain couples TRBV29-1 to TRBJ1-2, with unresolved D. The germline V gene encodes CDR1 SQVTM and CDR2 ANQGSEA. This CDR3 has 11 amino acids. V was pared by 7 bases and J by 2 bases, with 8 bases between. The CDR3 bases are TGCAGCGCCCTCGAGAACTATGGCTACACCTTC. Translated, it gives CSALENYGYTF.

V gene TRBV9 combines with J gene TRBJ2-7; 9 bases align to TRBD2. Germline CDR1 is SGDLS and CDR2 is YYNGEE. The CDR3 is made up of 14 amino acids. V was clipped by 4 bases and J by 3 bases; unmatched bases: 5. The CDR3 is CASSPGTSSYEQYF. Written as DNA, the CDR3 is TGTGCCAGCAGCCCCGGGACTAGCAGCTACGAGCAGTACTTC.

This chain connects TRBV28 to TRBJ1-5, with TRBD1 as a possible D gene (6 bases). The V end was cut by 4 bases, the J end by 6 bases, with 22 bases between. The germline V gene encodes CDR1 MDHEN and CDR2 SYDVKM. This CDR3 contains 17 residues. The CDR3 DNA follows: TGTGCCAGCAGTTCCCCGTCGAGGGGGGGTGGGGTTCAGCCCCAGCATTTT. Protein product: CASSSPSRGGGVQPQHF. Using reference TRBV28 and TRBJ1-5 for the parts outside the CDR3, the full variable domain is DVKVTQSSRYLVKRTGEKVFLECVQDMDHENMFWYRQDPGLGLRLIYFSYDVKMKEKGDIPEGYSVSREKKERFSLILESASTNQTSMYLCASSSPSRGGGVQPQHFGDGTRLSIL.